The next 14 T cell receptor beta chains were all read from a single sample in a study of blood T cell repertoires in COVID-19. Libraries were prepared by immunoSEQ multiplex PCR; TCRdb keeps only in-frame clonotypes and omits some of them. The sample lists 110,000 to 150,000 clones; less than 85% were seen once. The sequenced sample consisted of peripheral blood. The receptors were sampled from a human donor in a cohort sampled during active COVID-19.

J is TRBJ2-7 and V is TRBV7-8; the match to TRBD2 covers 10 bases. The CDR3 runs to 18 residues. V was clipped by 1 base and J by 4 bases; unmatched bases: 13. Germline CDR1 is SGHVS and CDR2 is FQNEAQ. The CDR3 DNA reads TGTGCCAGCAGCTTAGGAACTAGCGGGGTGCAATGGTCGTACGAGCAGTACTTC. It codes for CASSLGTSGVQWSYEQYF. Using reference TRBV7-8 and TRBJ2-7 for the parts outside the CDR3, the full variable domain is GAGVSQSPRYKVAKRGQDVALRCDPISGHVSLFWYQQALGQGPEFLTYFQNEAQLDKSGLPSDRFFAERPEGSVSTLKIQRTQQEDSAVYLCASSLGTSGVQWSYEQYFGPGTRLTVT.

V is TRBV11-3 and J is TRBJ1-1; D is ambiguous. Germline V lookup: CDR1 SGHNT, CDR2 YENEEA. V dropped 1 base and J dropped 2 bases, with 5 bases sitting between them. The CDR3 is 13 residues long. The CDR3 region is CASSLALNTEAFF. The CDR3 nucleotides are TGTGCCAGCAGCTTAGCTTTAAACACTGAAGCTTTCTTT.

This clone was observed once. CDR3 sequence reads: CASRVRDSYGYTF. DNA of the CDR3: TGTGCCAGTAGGGTACGGGATTCCTATGGCTACACCTTC. This chain connects TRBV19 to TRBJ1-2; D uncertain. Germline CDR1 LNHDA, CDR2 SQIVND (reference sequence). This CDR3 comprises 13 residues. V was pared by 6 bases and J by 4 bases, with 12 bases between.

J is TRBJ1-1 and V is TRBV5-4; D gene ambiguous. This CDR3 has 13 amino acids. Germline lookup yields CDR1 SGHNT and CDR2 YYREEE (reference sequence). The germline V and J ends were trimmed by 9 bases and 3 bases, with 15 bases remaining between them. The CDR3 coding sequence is TGTGCCACCCGGGAGGTAAGGGACACTGAAGCTTTCTTT. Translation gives CATREVRDTEAFF.

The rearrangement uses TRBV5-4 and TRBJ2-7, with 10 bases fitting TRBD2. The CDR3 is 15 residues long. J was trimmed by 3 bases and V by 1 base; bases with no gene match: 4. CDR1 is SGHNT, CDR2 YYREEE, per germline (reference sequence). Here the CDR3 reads CASSLNPSGGYEQYF. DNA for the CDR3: TGTGCCAGCAGCTTGAACCCTAGCGGGGGCTACGAGCAGTACTTC.

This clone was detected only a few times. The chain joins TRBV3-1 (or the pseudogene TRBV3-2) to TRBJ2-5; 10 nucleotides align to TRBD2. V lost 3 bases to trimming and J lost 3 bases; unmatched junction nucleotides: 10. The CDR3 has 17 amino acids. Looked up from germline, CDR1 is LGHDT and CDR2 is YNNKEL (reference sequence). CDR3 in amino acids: CASSQFSLAGLKETQYF. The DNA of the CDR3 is TGTGCCAGCAGCCAGTTCTCACTAGCGGGGTTGAAAGAGACCCAGTACTTC.

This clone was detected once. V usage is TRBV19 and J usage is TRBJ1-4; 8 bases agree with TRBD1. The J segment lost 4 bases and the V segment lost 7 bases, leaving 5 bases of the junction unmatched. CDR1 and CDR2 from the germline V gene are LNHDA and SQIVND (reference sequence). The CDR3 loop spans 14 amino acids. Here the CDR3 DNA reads TGTGCCAGTATCTCGACAGGGGATAATGAAAAACTGTTTTTT. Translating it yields CASISTGDNEKLFF.

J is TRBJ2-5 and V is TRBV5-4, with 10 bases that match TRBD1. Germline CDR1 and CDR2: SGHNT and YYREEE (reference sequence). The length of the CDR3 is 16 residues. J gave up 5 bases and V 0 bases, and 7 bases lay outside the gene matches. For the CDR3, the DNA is TGTGCCAGCAGCTTGGGGAGGGACAGGGGATTGGAGACCCAGTACTTC. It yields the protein CASSLGRDRGLETQYF.

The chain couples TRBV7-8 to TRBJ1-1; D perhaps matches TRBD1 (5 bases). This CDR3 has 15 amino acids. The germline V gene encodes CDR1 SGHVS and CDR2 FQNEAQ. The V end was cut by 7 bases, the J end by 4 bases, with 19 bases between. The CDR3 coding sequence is TGTGCCAGCACCAGTCGCCCCGTCGGGGGCACTGAAGCTTTCTTT. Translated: CASTSRPVGGTEAFF.

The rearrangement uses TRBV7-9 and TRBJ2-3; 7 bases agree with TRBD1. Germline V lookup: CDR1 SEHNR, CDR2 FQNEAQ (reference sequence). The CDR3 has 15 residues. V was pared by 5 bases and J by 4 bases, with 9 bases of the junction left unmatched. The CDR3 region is CASSARDSPSDTQYF. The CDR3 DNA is TGTGCCAGCAGCGCGAGGGACAGCCCGTCAGATACGCAGTATTTT. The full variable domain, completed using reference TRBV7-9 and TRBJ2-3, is DTGVSQNPRHKITKRGQNVTFRCDPISEHNRLYWYRQTLGQGPEFLTYFQNEAQLEKSRLLSDRFSAERPKGSFSTLEIQRTEQGDSAMYLCASSARDSPSDTQYFGPGTRLTVL.

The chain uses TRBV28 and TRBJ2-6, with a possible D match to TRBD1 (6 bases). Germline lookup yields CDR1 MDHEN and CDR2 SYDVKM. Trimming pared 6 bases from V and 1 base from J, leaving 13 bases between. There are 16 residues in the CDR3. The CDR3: CASSPRTGSGANVLTF. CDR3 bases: TGTGCCAGCAGCCCGCGTACAGGGTCTGGGGCCAACGTCCTGACTTTC.

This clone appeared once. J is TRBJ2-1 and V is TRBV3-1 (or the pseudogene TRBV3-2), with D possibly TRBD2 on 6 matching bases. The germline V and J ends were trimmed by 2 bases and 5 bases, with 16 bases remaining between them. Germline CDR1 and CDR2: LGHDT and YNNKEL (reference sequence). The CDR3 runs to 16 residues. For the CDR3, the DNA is TGTGCCAGCAGCCAAACTACTAGCACTGGGAACAATGAGCAGTTCTTC. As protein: CASSQTTSTGNNEQFF.

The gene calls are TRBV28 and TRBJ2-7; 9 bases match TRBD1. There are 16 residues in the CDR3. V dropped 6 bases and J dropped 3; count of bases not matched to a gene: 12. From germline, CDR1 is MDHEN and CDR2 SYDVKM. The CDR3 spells CASSRTGQGRIYEQYF. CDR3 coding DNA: TGTGCCAGCAGCCGAACAGGACAGGGGAGGATCTACGAGCAGTACTTC.

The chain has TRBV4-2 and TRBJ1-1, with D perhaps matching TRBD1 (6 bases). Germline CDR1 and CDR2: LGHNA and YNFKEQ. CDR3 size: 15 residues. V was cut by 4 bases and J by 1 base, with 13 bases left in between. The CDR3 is CASSLSDRSNTEAFF. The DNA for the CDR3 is TGTGCCAGCAGCCTCAGTGACAGGTCGAACACTGAAGCTTTCTTT.